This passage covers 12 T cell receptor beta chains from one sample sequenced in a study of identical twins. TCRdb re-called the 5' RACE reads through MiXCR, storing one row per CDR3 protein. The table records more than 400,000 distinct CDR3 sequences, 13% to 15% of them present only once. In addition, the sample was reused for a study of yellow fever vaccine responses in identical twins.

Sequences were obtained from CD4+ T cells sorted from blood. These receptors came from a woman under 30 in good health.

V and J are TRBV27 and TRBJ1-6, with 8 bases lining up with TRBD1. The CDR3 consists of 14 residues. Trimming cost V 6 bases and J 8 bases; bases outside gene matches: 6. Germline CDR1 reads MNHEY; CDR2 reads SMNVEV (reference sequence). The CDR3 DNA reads TGTGCCAGCAGAGAAACAGGGGGGCATTCACCCCTCCACTTT. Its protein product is CASRETGGHSPLHF.

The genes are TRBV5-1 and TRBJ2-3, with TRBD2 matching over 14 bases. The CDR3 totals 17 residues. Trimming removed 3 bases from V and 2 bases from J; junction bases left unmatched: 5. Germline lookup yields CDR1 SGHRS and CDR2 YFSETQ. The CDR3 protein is CASSWGLAGDTTDTQYF. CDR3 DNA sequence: TGCGCCAGCAGCTGGGGACTAGCGGGGGATACCACAGATACGCAGTATTTT.

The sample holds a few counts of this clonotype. The CDR3 loop reads CASSIGLASGNTIYF. Written as DNA, the CDR3 is TGTGCCAGTAGTATTGGCCTAGCCTCTGGAAACACCATATATTTT. The V gene is TRBV19, the J gene TRBJ1-3, with D uncertain. CDR1 and CDR2 (germline): LNHDA, SQIVND (reference sequence). V lost 3 bases and J 0 bases, leaving 9 bases between the germline ends. CDR3 length: 15 amino acids.

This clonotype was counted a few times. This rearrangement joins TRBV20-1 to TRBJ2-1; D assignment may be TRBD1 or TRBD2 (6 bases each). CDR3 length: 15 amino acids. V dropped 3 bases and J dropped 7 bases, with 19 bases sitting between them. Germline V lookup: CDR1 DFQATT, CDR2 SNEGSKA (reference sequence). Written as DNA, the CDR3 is TGCAGTGCTAGGATCAGTAGCGGAGGGGGAAATGAGCAGTTCTTC. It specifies CSARISSGGGNEQFF.

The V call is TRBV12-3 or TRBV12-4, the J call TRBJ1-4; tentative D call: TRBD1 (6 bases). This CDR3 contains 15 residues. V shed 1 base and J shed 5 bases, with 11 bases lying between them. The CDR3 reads CASSLGTDRNEKLFF. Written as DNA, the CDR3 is TGTGCCAGCAGTTTAGGGACGGACAGAAATGAAAAACTGTTTTTT.

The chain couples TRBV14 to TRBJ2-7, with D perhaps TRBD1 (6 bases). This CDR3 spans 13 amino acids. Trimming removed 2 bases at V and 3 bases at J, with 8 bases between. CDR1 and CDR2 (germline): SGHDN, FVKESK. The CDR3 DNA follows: TGTGCCAGCAGCCAAACAGGGTTCTACGAGCAGTACGTC. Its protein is CASSQTGFYEQYV.

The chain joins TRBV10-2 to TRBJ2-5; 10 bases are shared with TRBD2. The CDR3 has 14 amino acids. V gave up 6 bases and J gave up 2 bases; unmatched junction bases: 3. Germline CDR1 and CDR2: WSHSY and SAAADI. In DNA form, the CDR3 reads TGCGCCAGCAGCAAGACTAGCGGGCAAGAGACCCAGTACTTC. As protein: CASSKTSGQETQYF.

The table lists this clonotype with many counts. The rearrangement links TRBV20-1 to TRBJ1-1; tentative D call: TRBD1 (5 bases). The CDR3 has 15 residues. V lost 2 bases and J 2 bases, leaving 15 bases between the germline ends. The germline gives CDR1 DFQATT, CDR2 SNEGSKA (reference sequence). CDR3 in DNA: TGCAGTGCTAGACGCCCCGGGACCTCCAACACTGAAGCTTTCTTT. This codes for CSARRPGTSNTEAFF.

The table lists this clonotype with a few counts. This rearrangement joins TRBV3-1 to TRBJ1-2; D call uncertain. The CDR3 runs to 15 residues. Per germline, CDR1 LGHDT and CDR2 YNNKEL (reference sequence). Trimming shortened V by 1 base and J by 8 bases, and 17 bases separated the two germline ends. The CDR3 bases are TGTGCCAGCAGCCAAGGAATAGGGCCTATGATCGGCTACACCTTC. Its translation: CASSQGIGPMIGYTF. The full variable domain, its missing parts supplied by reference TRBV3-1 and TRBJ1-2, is DTAVSQTPKYLVTQMGNDKSIKCEQNLGHDTMYWYKQDSKKFLKIMFSYNNKELIINETVPNRFSPKSPDKAHLNLHINSLELGDSAVYFCASSQGIGPMIGYTFGSGTRLTVV.

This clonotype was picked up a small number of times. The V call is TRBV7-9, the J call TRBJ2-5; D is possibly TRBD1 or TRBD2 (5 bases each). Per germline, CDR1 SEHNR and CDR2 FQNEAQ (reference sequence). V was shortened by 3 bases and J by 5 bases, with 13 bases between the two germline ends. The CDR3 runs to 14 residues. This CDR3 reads CASSLGVGLETQYF. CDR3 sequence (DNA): TGTGCCAGCAGCTTGGGGGTTGGATTGGAGACCCAGTACTTC.

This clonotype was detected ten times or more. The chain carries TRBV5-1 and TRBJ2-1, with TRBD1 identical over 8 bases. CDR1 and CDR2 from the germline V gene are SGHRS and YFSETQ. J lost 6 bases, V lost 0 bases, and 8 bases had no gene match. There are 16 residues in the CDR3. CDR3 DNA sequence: TGCGCCAGCAGCTTGGCCTCTGCAGGGGGCTTCAATGAGCAGTTCTTC. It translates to CASSLASAGGFNEQFF. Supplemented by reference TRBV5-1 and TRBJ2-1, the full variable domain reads KAGVTQTPRYLIKTRGQQVTLSCSPISGHRSVSWYQQTPGQGLQFLFEYFSETQRNKGNFPGRFSGRQFSNSRSEMNVSTLELGDSALYLCASSLASAGGFNEQFFGPGTRLTVL.

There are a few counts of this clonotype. CDR3 coding DNA: TGCAGTGCTCAGGGGGGAAATCAGCCCCAGCATTTT. Its translation is CSAQGGNQPQHF. The V and J genes are TRBV20-1 and TRBJ1-5, with 7 nucleotides matching TRBD1. The CDR3 covers 12 residues. The J segment lost 4 bases and the V segment lost 5 bases, leaving 2 bases of the junction unmatched. Germline-derived CDR1 and CDR2 are DFQATT and SNEGSKA (reference sequence).